This is a list of T cell receptor beta chains from one sample in a study of OX40 agonist ivuxolimab in advanced cancers. Data came from immunoSEQ multiplex PCR; TCRdb stores just in-frame clones and leaves some out. This table holds 100,000 or so clones, around 89% found once. The material sequenced was CD4+ or CD8+ T cells sorted from blood, taken in a trial of the OX40 agonist ivuxolimab. These receptors originate from an adult with an advanced solid tumor such as melanoma, head and neck, liver or kidney cancer. Each CDR3 is given with its conserved first and last residue. Fields, in order: V gene, J gene, CDR3 protein.

v_call: TRBV14
j_call: TRBJ2-3
cdr3_aa: CASSQGLVRTDTQYF

v_call: TRBV7-3
j_call: TRBJ2-7
cdr3_aa: CASSRGPRGGEQYF

v_call: TRBV11-2
j_call: TRBJ2-7
cdr3_aa: CASSQDTGGSGEQYF

v_call: TRBV19
j_call: TRBJ2-2
cdr3_aa: CASSRELGSTGELFF

v_call: TRBV7-8
j_call: TRBJ2-1
cdr3_aa: CASSLMGEGGWNEQFF

v_call: TRBV28
j_call: TRBJ2-7
cdr3_aa: CASSMMGLAGTYEQYF

v_call: TRBV5-1
j_call: TRBJ2-1
cdr3_aa: CASSWRPGQAYNEQFF

v_call: TRBV5-1
j_call: TRBJ2-7
cdr3_aa: CASRSTGTGFPSSYEQYF

v_call: TRBV11-3
j_call: TRBJ2-3
cdr3_aa: CASSRTASTDTQYF

v_call: TRBV6-4
j_call: TRBJ2-1
cdr3_aa: CASSDWNRGGRNEQFF

v_call: TRBV5-1
j_call: TRBJ1-2
cdr3_aa: CASSLDGNYGYTF

v_call: TRBV5-1
j_call: TRBJ2-5
cdr3_aa: CASSTNGVIQETQYF

v_call: TRBV29-1
j_call: TRBJ1-5
cdr3_aa: CSVRDRLGNQPQHF

v_call: TRBV5-1
j_call: TRBJ1-2
cdr3_aa: CASSLVLTGAVGYTF

v_call: TRBV5-1
j_call: TRBJ2-7
cdr3_aa: CASSLQTGTRGPEQYF

v_call: TRBV27
j_call: TRBJ2-7
cdr3_aa: CASSGDGSYEQYF

v_call: TRBV5-1
j_call: TRBJ2-3
cdr3_aa: CASSLERAPDTQYF

v_call: TRBV6-1
j_call: TRBJ1-4
cdr3_aa: CASTQWGEKLFF

v_call: TRBV5-1
j_call: TRBJ1-5
cdr3_aa: CASSLLGMDQPQHF

v_call: TRBV27
j_call: TRBJ1-1
cdr3_aa: CASSALAFF

v_call: TRBV19
j_call: TRBJ2-3
cdr3_aa: CASRNRDTQYF

v_call: TRBV21-1
j_call: TRBJ2-2
cdr3_aa: CASPKDPGGVAGELFF

v_call: TRBV5-1
j_call: TRBJ2-7
cdr3_aa: CASSLSLLGGEQYF

v_call: TRBV28
j_call: TRBJ1-1
cdr3_aa: CASRQTIGGRAEAFF

v_call: TRBV9
j_call: TRBJ2-7
cdr3_aa: CASSPGDYEQYF

v_call: TRBV15
j_call: TRBJ1-4
cdr3_aa: CATSPRVGQVNEKLFF

v_call: TRBV11-2
j_call: TRBJ2-3
cdr3_aa: CASSSSGSGTDTQYF

v_call: TRBV4-2
j_call: TRBJ1-4
cdr3_aa: CASSPVNEKLFF

v_call: TRBV2
j_call: TRBJ2-7
cdr3_aa: CASSAIWGGYEQYF

v_call: TRBV30
j_call: TRBJ2-3
cdr3_aa: CACPGQGGPDTQYF

v_call: TRBV4-1
j_call: TRBJ2-5
cdr3_aa: CASSTDRAETQYF

v_call: TRBV7-7
j_call: TRBJ2-7
cdr3_aa: CASSLWTSREQYF

v_call: TRBV6-5
j_call: TRBJ2-3
cdr3_aa: CASSSSGGTDTQYF

v_call: TRBV27
j_call: TRBJ2-5
cdr3_aa: CASSLNAPLQETQYF

v_call: TRBV5-4
j_call: TRBJ2-7
cdr3_aa: CASSHPGEYEQYF

v_call: TRBV11-2
j_call: TRBJ1-3
cdr3_aa: CASSSPGQVNTIYF

v_call: TRBV5-4
j_call: TRBJ2-7
cdr3_aa: CASSTTPGVSSYEQYF

v_call: TRBV5-1
j_call: TRBJ1-2
cdr3_aa: CASSLVGERGYTF

v_call: TRBV6-1
j_call: TRBJ1-1
cdr3_aa: CASSERRAVGEAFF

v_call: TRBV7-9
j_call: TRBJ1-5
cdr3_aa: CASSSRGVQPQHF

v_call: TRBV27
j_call: TRBJ2-3
cdr3_aa: CASSSLGQTADTQYF

v_call: TRBV5-1
j_call: TRBJ2-5
cdr3_aa: CASSEVSGYLKETQYF

v_call: TRBV19
j_call: TRBJ1-2
cdr3_aa: CASMKRGASHYGYTF

v_call: TRBV7-9
j_call: TRBJ1-2
cdr3_aa: CASSLAQRGYTF